The present T cell receptor (beta chain) was sequenced within a study of cytomegalovirus exposure and HLA in healthy donors. As for the study in general: Earlier, 180 million or so T cells were analyzed, and over 95 million unique TCR beta sequences were found among them.

The V gene lost 6 bases and the J gene lost 3 bases, with 17 bases spanning the gap. CDR1 and CDR2 from the germline V gene are MNHEY and SVGAGI. The CDR3 extends over 15 amino acids. As concerns this clone: Its specificity is not known.

Study outcomes and limitations: The authors assumed roughly uniform sequencing depth across donors for presence/absence analyses.

The PCR ran on 60 Vbeta and 13 Jbeta primers. The method was immunoSEQ multiplex PCR; TCRdb's version includes in-frame clones alone and lacks a portion of them. The sample consists of nearly 200,000 clones, 60% to 80% of them appearing once. The sequencing input was PBMCs. The receptor was derived from a young woman in good health and CMV-seropositive. The V gene is TRBV6-5, the J gene TRBJ1-2, with no clear D. The CDR3 DNA is TGTGCCAGCAGCCCCTATGAGTCGCGAGACTATGGCTACACCTTC. Its translation: CASSPYESRDYGYTF.